Below, 25 T cell receptor beta chains from the same sample are listed, as sequenced in a study of blood T cell repertoires in COVID-19. TCRdb's copy holds only in-frame clones and misses some; the assay was immunoSEQ multiplex PCR. The table records 140,000 to 150,000 clones, just under 85% of them present only once. The sequencing input was PBMCs or T cells enriched from blood (not recorded which). Receptors were obtained from a woman aged 40 to 55 who had recovered from COVID-19.

CDR3 sequence (DNA): TGTGCCACCAGCAGAGATCGGACATCCCCAGCAGATACGCAGTATTTT. Protein sequence: CATSRDRTSPADTQYF. The chain employs TRBV15 and TRBJ2-3, with D perhaps matching TRBD1 (5 bases). With 0 bases removed from V and 4 bases from J, the gap between germline ends came to 14 bases. The CDR3 has 16 amino acids. The germline V gene has CDR1 LNHNV and CDR2 YYDKDF (reference sequence).

The J gene is TRBJ2-5, the V gene TRBV7-9; no clear D. CDR1 and CDR2 (germline): SEHNR, FQNEAQ (reference sequence). This CDR3 is built from 13 residues. Trimming removed 3 bases at V and 4 bases at J, with 9 bases between. This CDR3 reads CASSFQRGETQYF. The CDR3, as DNA: TGTGCCAGCAGCTTCCAGCGAGGAGAGACCCAGTACTTC.

This chain uses TRBV7-9 with TRBJ1-6; TRBD1 matches at 7 bases. The CDR3 contains 15 residues. Germline CDR1 reads SEHNR; CDR2 reads FQNEAQ (reference sequence). With 3 bases clipped from V and 7 bases from J, the junction kept 6 bases outside the gene matches. Here the CDR3 DNA reads TGTGCCAGCAGCTTTACAGGGGCCGTAAATTCACCCCTCCACTTT. Translating it yields CASSFTGAVNSPLHF.

The V gene is TRBV5-1, the J gene TRBJ2-7, with D tentatively TRBD1 (6 bases). The CDR3 covers 11 residues. Germline loops: CDR1 SGHRS, CDR2 YFSETQ. Trimming took 4 bases from V and 7 from J, leaving 9 bases between them. As DNA, the CDR3 is TGCGCCAGCAGCACCGGGACAGAGCAGTACTTC. The encoded protein is CASSTGTEQYF.

The genes are TRBV5-1 and TRBJ1-4; TRBD1 agrees at 9 bases. There are 16 residues in the CDR3. The trim removed 5 bases at V and 4 bases at J, leaving 9 bases unmatched. Germline assignment: CDR1 SGHRS and CDR2 YFSETQ. The CDR3 nucleotides read TGCGCCAGCAGTCCTACAGGGGGCCATGGTAATGAAAAACTGTTTTTT. Its protein is CASSPTGGHGNEKLFF.

This clone showed up just once. The chain joins TRBV11-2 to TRBJ2-7; no reliable D call. Trimming shortened V by 5 bases and J by 3 bases, and 14 bases separated the two germline ends. The CDR3 covers 14 residues. The germline CDR1 and CDR2 sequences are SGHAT and FQNNGV. CDR3 DNA: TGTGCCAGCAGCCAAAACAGAATGGACTACGAGCAGTACTTC. Translation: CASSQNRMDYEQYF.

The genes are TRBV7-8 and TRBJ2-3; 9 bases are a match to TRBD2. The ends lost 4 bases at V and 2 bases at J; junction bases unmatched: 4. CDR3 length: 15 amino acids. Germline V gene lookup returns CDR1 SGHVS and CDR2 FQNEAQ. CDR3 nucleotide sequence: TGTGCCAGCAGCTGGCTAGCGGGACCCACAGATACGCAGTATTTT. It translates to CASSWLAGPTDTQYF. The full variable domain, with the rest looked up from reference TRBV7-8 and TRBJ2-3, is GAGVSQSPRYKVAKRGQDVALRCDPISGHVSLFWYQQALGQGPEFLTYFQNEAQLDKSGLPSDRFFAERPEGSVSTLKIQRTQQEDSAVYLCASSWLAGPTDTQYFGPGTRLTVL.

V gene TRBV11-2 combines with J gene TRBJ2-7, with 9 bases fitting TRBD2. The trim removed 3 bases at V and 0 bases at J, leaving 3 bases unmatched. Germline V gene lookup returns CDR1 SGHAT and CDR2 FQNNGV. The CDR3 spans 15 residues. CDR3 DNA sequence: TGTGCCAGCAGCTTTAGCGGGGGCCCCTCCTACGAGCAGTACTTC. This gives the protein CASSFSGGPSYEQYF.

V gene TRBV14 combines with J gene TRBJ2-1, with TRBD1 matching over 7 bases. J lost 4 bases, V lost 4 bases, and 7 bases had no gene match. The CDR3 is 15 amino acids. Germline V gives CDR1 SGHDN, CDR2 FVKESK. CDR3 loop: CASSLPGTAYNEQFF. The CDR3 nucleotides read TGTGCCAGCAGCCTACCCGGGACAGCTTACAATGAGCAGTTCTTC.

The CDR3 region is CASSSHLTRDSASGNTIYF. CDR3 DNA: TGTGCCAGCAGCTCGCATTTAACCCGGGACAGTGCCTCTGGAAACACCATATATTTT. J is TRBJ1-3 and V is TRBV7-9, with 7 positions matching TRBD1. Germline V gene lookup returns CDR1 SEHNR and CDR2 FQNEAQ (reference sequence). This CDR3 region has 19 residues. V lost 4 bases and J lost 0; bases outside the gene matches: 15.

The V gene is TRBV20-1, the J gene TRBJ2-7; 11 bases agree with TRBD2. The CDR3 spans 14 residues. Germline V gene sequence: CDR1 DFQATT, CDR2 SNEGSKA (reference sequence). The J segment lost 2 bases and the V segment lost 3 bases, leaving 3 bases of the junction unmatched. The CDR3 is CSASSGRVTYEQYF. CDR3 coding DNA: TGCAGTGCTAGTAGCGGGAGGGTCACCTACGAGCAGTACTTC.

This rearrangement joins TRBV30 to TRBJ2-5; unclear D gene. Trimming removed 0 bases at V and 7 bases at J, with 12 bases between. CDR1 and CDR2 from the germline V gene are GTSNPN and SVGIG (reference sequence). The CDR3 runs 13 residues. The CDR3 loop is CAWSVHAVVTQYF. CDR3 bases: TGTGCCTGGAGTGTACATGCCGTCGTGACCCAGTACTTC.

The V gene is TRBV6-1, the J gene TRBJ1-6; perhaps TRBD1 as D (6 bases). CDR3 size: 15 residues. In germline, CDR1 is MNHNS, CDR2 SASEGT. The V gene lost 0 bases and the J gene lost 4 bases, with 7 bases spanning the gap. In DNA, the CDR3 is TGTGCCAGCAGTGAAGCAGGGGGTTATAATTCACCCCTCCACTTT. It is translated as CASSEAGGYNSPLHF.

The chain links TRBV4-2 to TRBJ2-7, with D possibly being TRBD2 (7 bases). V lost 4 bases and J lost 2, with 15 bases in between. The CDR3 loop spans 15 amino acids. Germline V gene lookup returns CDR1 LGHNA and CDR2 YNFKEQ. For the CDR3, the DNA is TGTGCCAGCAGCCGGGATCGGGGGGCAACCTACGAGCAGTACTTC. Translated, it gives CASSRDRGATYEQYF.

The V gene is TRBV11-2, the J gene TRBJ2-1; 8 bases match TRBD2. Germline V CDR1 and CDR2: SGHAT, FQNNGV. V was clipped by 6 bases and J by 5 bases; unmatched bases: 9. The CDR3 extends over 15 amino acids. CDR3 protein: CASRLTGGVHNEQFF. CDR3 coding DNA: TGTGCCAGCAGACTAACGGGAGGGGTCCACAATGAGCAGTTCTTC.

About this clone itself: A junction boundary mismatches the germline segment, possibly from a read error. The gene calls are TRBV30 and TRBJ2-5; perhaps TRBD2 as D (5 bases). The CDR3 runs to 13 residues. Germline CDR1 and CDR2: GTSNPN and SVGIG (reference sequence). CDR3 DNA sequence: TGTGCCTGGAGCCGGGGTCCCCAAAAGACCCAGTACTTC. Residues: CAWSRGPQKTQYF.

The chain employs TRBV18 and TRBJ2-1; tentatively, D is TRBD1 (6 bases). CDR3 length: 13 amino acids. Trimming shortened V by 0 bases and J by 6 bases, and 6 bases separated the two germline ends. Germline V CDR1 and CDR2: KGHSH, LQKENI. The CDR3 sequence is CASSPPGANEQFF. The DNA for the CDR3 is TGTGCCAGCTCACCACCGGGGGCCAATGAGCAGTTCTTC.

This chain connects TRBV9 to TRBJ2-1, with TRBD2 matching over 11 bases. The CDR3 has 14 amino acids. After removal of 6 bases from V and 6 bases from J, the junction contained 5 bases not matched to a gene. In germline, CDR1 is SGDLS, CDR2 YYNGEE. DNA of the CDR3: TGTGCCAGCACTCTTGGACTAGCGGGCAATGAGCAGTTCTTC. This codes for CASTLGLAGNEQFF.

This rearrangement joins TRBV7-6 to TRBJ2-6; D might be TRBD2 (6 bases). Trimming pared 1 base from V and 1 base from J, leaving 17 bases between. The CDR3 length is 19 residues. Germline CDR1 SGHVS, CDR2 FNYEAQ. CDR3 DNA sequence: TGTGCCAGCAGCTTAGTAGGGGCGGGGATAGGTTCTGGGGCCAACGTCCTGACTTTC. Translated, it gives CASSLVGAGIGSGANVLTF.

The genes are TRBV5-1 and TRBJ1-5; 8 nucleotides agree with TRBD1. Germline V gene lookup returns CDR1 SGHRS and CDR2 YFSETQ. V lost 3 bases to trimming and J lost 4 bases; unmatched junction nucleotides: 3. The CDR3 consists of 14 residues. CDR3 region: CASSSTGGNQPQHF. The DNA of the CDR3 is TGCGCCAGCAGCTCCACAGGGGGGAATCAGCCCCAGCATTTT.

The chain joins TRBV19 to TRBJ2-5; D unclear. The CDR3 extends over 14 amino acids. The germline CDR1 and CDR2 sequences are LNHDA and SQIVND (reference sequence). V lost 10 bases to trimming and J lost 5 bases, with 20 bases between them. This CDR3 is CATNSIPTMETQYF. Here the CDR3 DNA reads TGTGCCACAAACAGTATTCCTACAATGGAGACCCAGTACTTC.

The chain employs TRBV9 and TRBJ2-3; D is perhaps TRBD2 (6 bases). The V and J ends lost 3 bases and 1 base respectively, with 15 bases between them. CDR1 and CDR2 (germline): SGDLS, YYNGEE. This CDR3 spans 16 amino acids. This CDR3 is CASSADAGGGTDTQYF. The DNA of the CDR3 is TGTGCCAGCAGCGCCGACGCCGGGGGAGGCACAGATACGCAGTATTTT.

This clone has only one observation. This chain uses TRBV11-2 with TRBJ2-2, with TRBD2 identical over 10 bases. This CDR3 spans 16 amino acids. J lost 1 base, V lost 5 bases, and 4 bases had no gene match. The V gene's germline CDR1 is SGHAT and CDR2 FQNNGV. CDR3 DNA: TGTGCCAGCAGCCCCCGGACTAGCGGGAACACCGGGGAGCTGTTTTTT. Its protein is CASSPRTSGNTGELFF.

This chain links TRBV11-1 with TRBJ1-1; tentative D call: TRBD1 (6 bases). Trimming took 2 bases from V and 1 from J, leaving 8 bases between them. Germline V gives CDR1 SGHAT, CDR2 FQDESV (reference sequence). The CDR3 is 14 residues long. CDR3 region: CASSLNRENTEAFF. The CDR3 DNA reads as TGTGCCAGCAGCTTAAACAGGGAGAACACTGAAGCTTTCTTT. Complete variable domain (other parts from reference TRBV11-1 and TRBJ1-1): EAEVAQSPRYKITEKSQAVAFWCDPISGHATLYWYRQILGQGPELLVQFQDESVVDDSQLPKDRFSAERLKGVDSTLKIQPAELGDSAMYLCASSLNRENTEAFFGQGTRLTVV.

This clone has a single count. The rearrangement links TRBV6-5 to TRBJ1-2; D is perhaps TRBD1 (6 bases). Trimming pared 8 bases from V and 4 bases from J, leaving 20 bases between. This CDR3 has 15 amino acids. Germline V gives CDR1 MNHEY, CDR2 SVGAGI. The CDR3 protein is CASGRTGKAGYGYTF. The CDR3 DNA sequence: TGTGCCAGCGGGCGAACAGGGAAGGCGGGCTATGGCTACACCTTC.